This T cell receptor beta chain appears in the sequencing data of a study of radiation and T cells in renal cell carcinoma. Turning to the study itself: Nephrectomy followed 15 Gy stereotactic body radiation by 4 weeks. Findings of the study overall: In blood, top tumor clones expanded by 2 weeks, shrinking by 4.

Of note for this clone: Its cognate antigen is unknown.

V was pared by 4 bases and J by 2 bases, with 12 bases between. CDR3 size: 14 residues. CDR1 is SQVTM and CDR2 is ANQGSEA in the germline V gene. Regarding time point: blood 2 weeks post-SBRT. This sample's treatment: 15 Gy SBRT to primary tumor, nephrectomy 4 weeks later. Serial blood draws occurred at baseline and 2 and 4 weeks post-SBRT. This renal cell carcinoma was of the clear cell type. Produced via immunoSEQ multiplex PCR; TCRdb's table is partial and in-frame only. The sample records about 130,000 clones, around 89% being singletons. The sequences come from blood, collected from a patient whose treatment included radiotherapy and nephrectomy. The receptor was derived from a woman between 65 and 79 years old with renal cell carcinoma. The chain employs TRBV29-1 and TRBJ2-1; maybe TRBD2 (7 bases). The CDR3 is CSVVGGDAYNEQFF. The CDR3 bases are TGCAGCGTTGTAGGGGGGGACGCCTACAATGAGCAGTTCTTC.